The T cell receptor (beta chain) described here comes from a study of cytomegalovirus exposure and HLA in healthy donors. Use of 60 Vbeta and 13 Jbeta primers characterized the PCR. The protocol was immunoSEQ multiplex PCR, while the TCRdb copy is restricted to in-frame clones and leaves out a portion. The sample consists of some 87,000 clones, approximately 65% of them appearing once. Points from the study as a whole: Cytomegalovirus status was reportedly diagnosed by the classifier with high specificity and sensitivity. According to an earlier analysis, most TCR beta V segments yielded productive rearrangements about 87% or about 30% of the time. CMV serostatus was the only recorded immune exposure for donors. Certain indistinguishable V segments, among them TRBV6-2 and TRBV6-3, were excluded.

Germline V gene lookup returns CDR1 LGHNA and CDR2 YSLEER. This CDR3 has 12 amino acids. This clone occurred a few times. Its antigen is unknown. At one end, the junction sequence differs from germline, possibly due to a read error. The rearrangement joins TRBV4-3 to TRBJ1-1, with D hard to call. Sequencing input: PBMCs. The source is a woman in her twenties or thirties in good health and CMV-seropositive. DNA for the CDR3: TGCGCCAGCAGCCTCGGGAACCGTGAAGTTTTCTTT. This encodes CASSLGNREVFF.